One and the same sample provided the 23 T cell receptor beta chains below, sequenced in a study of OX40 agonist ivuxolimab in advanced cancers. Method: immunoSEQ multiplex PCR; TCRdb's copy keeps in-frame clones and lacks some. The sample yields tens of thousands of clones, nearly 90% seen once. The sequences come from CD4+ or CD8+ T cells sorted from blood, collected in a trial of the OX40 agonist ivuxolimab. The source is an adult with an advanced solid tumor such as melanoma, head and neck, liver or kidney cancer.

Note on this clone: Other nucleotide sequences in the sample specify the same CDR3. V gene TRBV7-2 combines with J gene TRBJ1-2, with TRBD1 matching over 8 bases. Trimming at V came to 5 bases and at J to 8 bases, leaving 10 bases not matched to a gene. CDR3 length: 14 residues. The germline V gene has CDR1 SGHTA and CDR2 FQGNSA. Here the CDR3 DNA reads TGTGCCAGCAGCACCGGACAGGGAACGAAGGGCTACACCTTC. It is translated as CASSTGQGTKGYTF.

The gene calls are TRBV5-1 and TRBJ2-1, with 7 bases matching TRBD1. Trimming removed 3 bases from V and 1 base from J; junction bases left unmatched: 1. This CDR3 is built from 14 residues. CDR1 and CDR2 (germline): SGHRS, YFSETQ. Here the CDR3 reads CASSWGQSYNEQFF. For the CDR3, the DNA is TGCGCCAGCAGCTGGGGACAGTCCTACAATGAGCAGTTCTTC.

The chain combines TRBV5-4 with TRBJ1-1; the D gene is possibly TRBD1 (5 bases). The V and J ends lost 5 bases and 3 bases respectively, with 17 bases between them. Germline V lookup: CDR1 SGHNT, CDR2 YYREEE (reference sequence). This CDR3 has 15 amino acids. In DNA form, the CDR3 reads TGTGCCAGCAGTTTCCCTCAGGGCCCCTACACTGAAGCTTTCTTT. Translating gives CASSFPQGPYTEAFF.

The V call is TRBV6-6, the J call TRBJ2-7; 10 bases are a match to TRBD2. CDR3 length equals 16 residues. Losses at the gene ends were 5 bases for V and 3 bases for J; bases not matched to a gene: 10. CDR1 MNHNY and CDR2 SVGAGI come from the germline V gene (reference sequence). The CDR3 region has the DNA TGTGCCAGCAGTGCCCGAACTAGCGGGACGATCTACGAGCAGTACTTC. Its translation: CASSARTSGTIYEQYF.

The chain links TRBV5-1 to TRBJ2-3; tentative D call: TRBD1 (5 bases). Germline V gene lookup returns CDR1 SGHRS and CDR2 YFSETQ. Trimming stripped 0 bases from V and 3 bases from J, with 11 bases between. This CDR3 contains 15 residues. The CDR3 is CASSLGQGWTDTQYF. CDR3 DNA: TGCGCCAGCAGCTTGGGGCAGGGATGGACAGATACGCAGTATTTT.

The rearrangement uses TRBV5-1 and TRBJ2-1; 12 bases line up with TRBD2. After removal of 3 bases from V and 0 bases from J, the junction contained 4 bases not matched to a gene. The length of the CDR3 is 17 residues. The germline V gene encodes CDR1 SGHRS and CDR2 YFSETQ. The CDR3 here is CASSSLAGGLSYNEQFF. The CDR3 DNA sequence: TGCGCCAGCAGCTCTCTAGCGGGAGGGCTCTCCTACAATGAGCAGTTCTTC.

The V call is TRBV6-1, the J call TRBJ1-1; unclear D gene. Trimming took off 4 bases at V and 6 bases at J, with 15 bases between the two ends. Germline CDR1 is MNHNS and CDR2 is SASEGT. The CDR3 totals 14 residues. The CDR3 nucleotides read TGTGCCAGCAGTGGTATAGGGCGAGAATCTGAAGCTTTCTTT. Translating gives CASSGIGRESEAFF.

This chain links TRBV6-1 with TRBJ1-2; D is unresolved. Germline lookup yields CDR1 MNHNS and CDR2 SASEGT. Trimming shortened V by 8 bases and J by 5 bases, and 15 bases separated the two germline ends. The CDR3 has 13 amino acids. CDR3 coding DNA: TGTGCCAGCCGAGCGGCGAGAGGGTATGGCTACACCTTC. Encoded protein: CASRAARGYGYTF.

The chain employs TRBV19 and TRBJ1-1; 7 nucleotides align to TRBD1. Losses at the gene ends were 5 bases for V and 5 bases for J; bases not matched to a gene: 8. The CDR3 is 14 residues long. Germline CDR1 LNHDA, CDR2 SQIVND (reference sequence). CDR3 nucleotides: TGTGCCAGTAGTTTCCACTTCAGGGGGACTGAAGCTTTCTTT. This translates into CASSFHFRGTEAFF.

The V and J genes are TRBV28 and TRBJ2-2; D is unclear. The germline V gene has CDR1 MDHEN and CDR2 SYDVKM. Trimming took off 6 bases at V and 1 base at J, with 9 bases between the two ends. This CDR3 is 14 amino acids long. The CDR3 bases are TGTGCCAGCAGGCGAGGCGGGAACACCGGGGAGCTGTTTTTT. It translates to CASRRGGNTGELFF.

The V and J genes are TRBV11-2 and TRBJ2-5, with 9 positions matching TRBD1. The length of the CDR3 is 16 residues. Per the germline V gene, CDR1 is SGHAT and CDR2 is FQNNGV. V was clipped by 4 bases and J by 7 bases; unmatched bases: 13. In DNA form, the CDR3 reads TGTGCCAGCAGCTCTAACAGGGGGCGCAGGTTGTGGACCCAGTACTTC. Its protein is CASSSNRGRRLWTQYF.

The chain is built from TRBV19 and TRBJ2-5; TRBD2 matches 7 bases. The CDR3 is 15 amino acids. Germline CDR1 is LNHDA and CDR2 is SQIVND (reference sequence). The J segment lost 5 bases and the V segment lost 4 bases, leaving 10 bases of the junction unmatched. DNA for the CDR3: TGTGCCAGTAGTAACCCCTCGGGTAGCGGGGAGACCCAGTACTTC. It codes for CASSNPSGSGETQYF.

J is TRBJ1-6 and V is TRBV7-2, with D possibly TRBD1 on 5 matching bases. The germline CDR1 and CDR2 sequences are SGHTA and FQGNSA. The CDR3 loop spans 15 amino acids. V was trimmed by 1 base and J by 7 bases, leaving 11 bases between them. CDR3 bases: TGTGCCAGCAGCTTAGGAGGGGCGTCGAATTCACCCCTCCACTTT. Its translation is CASSLGGASNSPLHF.

This chain links TRBV7-3 with TRBJ2-7; 7 bases map to TRBD1. The trim removed 5 bases at V and 0 bases at J, leaving 16 bases unmatched. Germline V lookup: CDR1 SGHTA, CDR2 FQGTGA. This CDR3 has 18 amino acids. This CDR3 is CASSLPGQSNRSSYEQYF. The CDR3 nucleotides read TGTGCCAGCAGCCTTCCGGGACAGAGTAATAGGAGCTCCTACGAGCAGTACTTC.

This chain uses TRBV10-1 with TRBJ2-3; perhaps D is TRBD1 or TRBD2 (6 bases each). CDR3 length equals 16 residues. The germline CDR1 and CDR2 sequences are WNHNN and SYGVQD (reference sequence). Trimming removed 0 bases at V and 2 bases at J, with 12 bases between. The CDR3 DNA follows: TGCGCCAGCAGTGAGTCGAGGGGGGCCGACACAGATACGCAGTATTTT. This gives the protein CASSESRGADTDTQYF.

The chain combines TRBV29-1 with TRBJ2-7; 10 bases are a match to TRBD2. Germline trimming cut 4 bases from V and 5 bases from J; bases unmatched to any gene: 5. The CDR3 has 13 residues. Germline V gives CDR1 SQVTM, CDR2 ANQGSEA. The CDR3: CSVGMGLANEQYF. CDR3 nucleotides: TGCAGCGTTGGAATGGGACTAGCGAACGAGCAGTACTTC.

The V call is TRBV10-3, the J call TRBJ2-1; TRBD2 matches 11 bases. Losses at the gene ends were 3 bases for V and 9 bases for J; bases not matched to a gene: 1. Germline V CDR1 and CDR2: ENHRY, SYGVKD. The CDR3 is made up of 13 amino acids. This chain's CDR3 is CAISEGTSGEQFF. The CDR3 DNA is TGTGCCATCAGTGAAGGGACTAGCGGTGAGCAGTTCTTC.

The table lists this clone with a count of one. V is TRBV29-1 and J is TRBJ2-1; tentative D call: TRBD2 (5 bases). The CDR3 runs 13 residues. Germline values: CDR1 SQVTM, CDR2 ANQGSEA. Trimming shortened V by 7 bases and J by 9 bases, and 19 bases separated the two germline ends. The CDR3 region has the DNA TGCAGCGCTCTAAGAGGGCTAGCAGGTGAGCAGTTCTTC. Its protein product is CSALRGLAGEQFF.

The J gene is TRBJ1-1, the V gene TRBV12-5; 9 bases line up with TRBD1. Germline V gives CDR1 LGHNT, CDR2 FRNRAP. CDR3 length: 19 residues. J gave up 2 bases and V 4 bases, and 17 bases lay outside the gene matches. The CDR3 reads CASGSSRDRERGVNTEAFF. Here the CDR3 DNA reads TGTGCTAGTGGTTCGAGCCGGGACAGGGAACGCGGGGTTAACACTGAAGCTTTCTTT.

CDR3 region: CASNLDSANYGYTF. The CDR3 bases are TGTGCCAGCAACCTGGACAGCGCGAACTATGGCTACACCTTC. The gene calls are TRBV5-4 and TRBJ1-2; a weak D match, TRBD1 (6 bases). With 6 bases removed from V and 2 bases from J, the gap between germline ends came to 14 bases. CDR1 is SGHNT and CDR2 is YYREEE in the germline V gene (reference sequence). There are 14 residues in the CDR3.

This CDR3 is CASSLGRTGTPAYTF. CDR3 in DNA: TGTGCCAGCAGTTTGGGAAGGACCGGGACCCCGGCCTACACCTTC. The V gene is TRBV28, the J gene TRBJ1-2; maybe TRBD1 (5 bases). The length of the CDR3 is 15 residues. Trimming removed 3 bases at V and 10 bases at J, with 21 bases between. Germline V gene lookup returns CDR1 MDHEN and CDR2 SYDVKM.

The rearrangement links TRBV19 to TRBJ2-6, with D maybe TRBD1 (7 bases). Per the germline V gene, CDR1 is LNHDA and CDR2 is SQIVND (reference sequence). This CDR3 contains 18 residues. V lost 6 bases and J lost 0, with 18 bases in between. CDR3 nucleotides: TGTGCCAGTAGCGGAGGGACAGCTTTCCTCTCTGGGGCCAACGTCCTGACTTTC. This sequence encodes CASSGGTAFLSGANVLTF.

The chain couples TRBV6-6 to TRBJ2-5; D not certain. V was clipped by 2 bases and J by 2 bases, with 9 bases between them. Per germline, CDR1 MNHNY and CDR2 SVGAGI (reference sequence). The CDR3 consists of 14 residues. CDR3 region: CASSYVSKQETQYF. CDR3 nucleotides: TGTGCCAGCAGTTACGTCAGTAAACAAGAGACCCAGTACTTC.